What follows are 14 T cell receptor beta chains derived from one specimen sequenced in a study of shared clonotypes between healthy human individuals. The assay was immunoSEQ multiplex PCR, and TCRdb's table has in-frame clones only and misses some. The sample holds about 2,500,000 clones, 85% to 95% seen once. Sequenced input: naive CD4+ T cells sorted from blood. Subset here: CD45RA+ positively selected. The receptors derive from a man between 18 and 29 years old in good health.

The chain is built from TRBV5-5 and TRBJ1-5; 8 bases are a match to TRBD1. J was trimmed by 9 bases and V by 4 bases; bases with no gene match: 12. The CDR3 is 15 amino acids. Germline V gene sequence: CDR1 SGHKS, CDR2 YYEKEE (reference sequence). The CDR3 loop is CASSVLDRALGPQHF. CDR3 DNA: TGTGCCAGCAGCGTGTTGGACAGGGCCCTCGGGCCCCAGCATTTT.

The rearrangement joins TRBV19 to TRBJ2-2; D call uncertain. Germline V gene lookup returns CDR1 LNHDA and CDR2 SQIVND (reference sequence). Trimming cost V 1 base and J 1 base, with 7 bases left between them. CDR3 size: 15 residues. The CDR3 spells CASSIGILNTGELFF. In DNA form, the CDR3 reads TGTGCCAGTAGTATAGGGATCCTGAACACCGGGGAGCTGTTTTTT.

The rearrangement uses TRBV7-9 and TRBJ2-1, with 8 nucleotides matching TRBD2. The germline V gene encodes CDR1 SEHNR and CDR2 FQNEAQ (reference sequence). Losses at the gene ends were 1 base for V and 7 bases for J; bases not matched to a gene: 6. The CDR3 is 15 amino acids. DNA of the CDR3: TGTGCCAGCAGCTTAGTCGGGGGGGCCTGGAATGAGCAGTTCTTC. As protein: CASSLVGGAWNEQFF.

The chain is built from TRBV18 and TRBJ2-1, with D unclear. Germline V lookup: CDR1 KGHSH, CDR2 LQKENI. This CDR3 spans 15 amino acids. The V and J ends lost 0 bases and 2 bases respectively, with 8 bases between them. DNA for the CDR3: TGTGCCAGCTCACCACCTATGCGTCCCTACAATGAGCAGTTCTTC. It yields the protein CASSPPMRPYNEQFF.

V and J are TRBV6-5 and TRBJ2-5, with D tentatively TRBD2 (7 bases). The CDR3 runs 15 residues. Germline assignment: CDR1 MNHEY and CDR2 SVGAGI. The V end lost 0 bases, the J end lost 5 bases, and 13 bases lay between the germline ends. CDR3 loop: CASSYSGGRMETQYF. DNA for the CDR3: TGTGCCAGCAGTTACTCGGGGGGGCGTATGGAGACCCAGTACTTC.

The rearrangement links TRBV28 to TRBJ2-7; D uncertain. The CDR3 has 14 amino acids. Germline assignment: CDR1 MDHEN and CDR2 SYDVKM. V lost 4 bases to trimming and J lost 3 bases, with 13 bases between them. The CDR3 DNA follows: TGTGCCAGCAGTTCCGGGCCCCTACGCTACGAGCAGTACTTC. This sequence encodes CASSSGPLRYEQYF. The full variable domain, completed using reference TRBV28 and TRBJ2-7, is DVKVTQSSRYLVKRTGEKVFLECVQDMDHENMFWYRQDPGLGLRLIYFSYDVKMKEKGDIPEGYSVSREKKERFSLILESASTNQTSMYLCASSSGPLRYEQYFGPGTRLTVT.

A remark on this clone: Within the sample, other DNA sequences also encode this same CDR3. V and J are TRBV30 and TRBJ1-5; D is undetermined. V shed 0 bases and J shed 4 bases, with 7 bases lying between them. The CDR3 consists of 13 residues. CDR1 is GTSNPN and CDR2 is SVGIG in the germline V gene (reference sequence). CDR3 nucleotide sequence: TGTGCCTGGAGTGTAAACGGGAATCAGCCCCAGCATTTT. Translating gives CAWSVNGNQPQHF.

The chain recombines TRBV4-2 with TRBJ2-7, with 8 nucleotides matching TRBD2. This CDR3 contains 16 residues. The trim removed 2 bases at V and 2 bases at J, leaving 8 bases unmatched. Germline V CDR1 and CDR2: LGHNA, YNFKEQ. The CDR3 loop reads CASSQIGRGVTYEQYF. The CDR3 DNA follows: TGTGCCAGCAGCCAAATCGGGCGGGGGGTCACCTACGAGCAGTACTTC.

The sample holds one count of this clone. The rearrangement links TRBV2 to TRBJ1-6; possibly TRBD1 for D (6 bases). Trimming took 8 bases from V and 5 from J, leaving 10 bases between them. Germline CDR1 and CDR2: SNHLY and FYNNEI. The CDR3 is 13 amino acids. Here the CDR3 DNA reads TGTGCCAGCCTTGGACAGAATAATTCACCCCTCCACTTT. Encoded protein: CASLGQNNSPLHF.

The chain has TRBV4-1 and TRBJ1-1; 9 positions agree with TRBD1. Germline lookup yields CDR1 MGHRA and CDR2 YSYEKL. The CDR3 is 15 amino acids. Trimming at V came to 4 bases and at J to 5 bases, leaving 8 bases not matched to a gene. The CDR3 spells CASSPFDRGGTEAFF. DNA for the CDR3: TGCGCCAGCAGCCCCTTTGACAGGGGGGGAACTGAAGCTTTCTTT.

V usage is TRBV5-8 and J usage is TRBJ2-7, with D possibly matching TRBD1 (6 bases). V shed 4 bases and J shed 1 base, with 18 bases lying between them. This CDR3 has 16 amino acids. CDR1 and CDR2 from the germline V gene are SGHTS and YDEGEE. The CDR3, as DNA: TGTGCCAGCAGCAAATACCGACAGGCTTATTCCTACGAGCAGTACTTC. This encodes CASSKYRQAYSYEQYF.

The gene calls are TRBV4-1 and TRBJ1-2, with D unclear. Germline V gene data show CDR1 as MGHRA and CDR2 as YSYEKL. Trimming stripped 0 bases from V and 6 bases from J, with 17 bases between. The CDR3 extends over 16 amino acids. CDR3 nucleotides: TGCGCCAGCAGCCAAGAATATGGTCGCCAGAGGGATGGCTACACCTTC. Protein sequence: CASSQEYGRQRDGYTF.

This clone was detected only once. Other nucleotide sequences in the sample specify the same CDR3. This rearrangement joins TRBV6-6 to TRBJ2-1; 9 nucleotides align to TRBD1. CDR3 length equals 15 residues. From germline, CDR1 is MNHNY and CDR2 SVGAGI (reference sequence). The V gene end was trimmed by 5 bases and the J gene end by 1 base; junction bases not matched to a gene: 3. The CDR3 DNA reads TGTGCCAGCAGTACCGGGACAGGGTCCTACAATGAGCAGTTCTTC. Translated, it gives CASSTGTGSYNEQFF.

The rearrangement links TRBV7-9 to TRBJ1-2, with 7 bases aligning to TRBD1. Losses at the gene ends were 3 bases for V and 5 bases for J; bases not matched to a gene: 6. Germline V gene lookup returns CDR1 SEHNR and CDR2 FQNEAQ (reference sequence). The length of the CDR3 is 14 residues. CDR3 sequence: CASSLTTGRYGYTF. For the CDR3, the DNA is TGTGCCAGCAGCTTGACGACAGGGAGGTATGGCTACACCTTC.